Presented here are 4 T cell receptor beta chains from one specimen sequenced in a study of blood T cell repertoires in COVID-19. TCRdb's copy holds only in-frame clones and misses some; the assay was immunoSEQ multiplex PCR. The table shows 380,000 or so clones, with 88% occurring only once. Material for sequencing was PBMCs or T cells enriched from blood (not recorded which). The receptor set was obtained from a woman in her twenties or thirties with acute COVID-19.

This chain uses TRBV5-1 with TRBJ2-4; the match to TRBD2 covers 12 bases. V was clipped by 4 bases and J by 6 bases; unmatched bases: 5. Looked up from germline, CDR1 is SGHRS and CDR2 is YFSETQ. The CDR3 length is 15 residues. The CDR3 DNA is TGCGCCAGCAGCCGACTAGCGGGGGATGGAAACATTCAGTACTTC. Protein product: CASSRLAGDGNIQYF.

This chain links TRBV18 with TRBJ1-3, with TRBD1 matching 8 bases. J gave up 2 bases and V 4 bases, and 7 bases lay outside the gene matches. Germline V CDR1 and CDR2: KGHSH, LQKENI. The CDR3 is made up of 16 amino acids. The CDR3 reads CASSRDRGSTGNTIYF. In nucleotides, the CDR3 is TGTGCCAGCTCACGAGACAGGGGATCCACTGGAAACACCATATATTTT.

The chain uses TRBV24-1 and TRBJ1-2, with a weak D call TRBD1 (6 bases). V lost 2 bases, J lost 0 bases, and 12 bases lay in between. The CDR3 is 16 residues long. CDR1 is KGHDR and CDR2 is SFDVKD in the germline V gene. The chain's CDR3 is CATSDSMTGPNYGYTF. The DNA for the CDR3 is TGTGCCACCAGTGATTCGATGACAGGTCCTAACTATGGCTACACCTTC.

CDR3 coding DNA: TGTGCCAGCAGCCACCCCACGGGACATGACACTGAAGCTTTCTTT. This sequence encodes CASSHPTGHDTEAFF. The genes are TRBV14 and TRBJ1-1, with a possible D match to TRBD1 (6 bases). Germline V gene lookup returns CDR1 SGHDN and CDR2 FVKESK. CDR3 length: 15 amino acids. Deletions cut 3 bases from V and 3 bases from J, with 14 bases between.